Each of the 20 T cell receptor beta chains below was sequenced from the same sample in a study of quantifying T cell responses using KT2 cells. About the study: Reverse transcription used primers in the TCR alpha and beta constant regions.

A single-stranded UMI oligo with SP2 sequence was ligated to cDNA 3' ends. The first PCR ran 4 to 5 cycles with an equimolar RC1.1 and RC1.2 beta primer mix. TCRdb re-analysed the UMI-ligation and nested PCR reads in MiXCR, keeping a single row per CDR3 protein. The repertoire includes some 43,000 distinct CDR3 sequences, about 17% of them detected once, and less than 50% sits in the top ten. Sequencing was performed on PBMCs spiked with cells of the T cell clone KT2. Receptors originate from a human donor.

The J gene is TRBJ1-5, the V gene TRBV12-3 or TRBV12-4; D perhaps matches TRBD1 (5 bases). V dropped 6 bases and J dropped 3 bases, with 12 bases sitting between them. This CDR3 is built from 14 residues. The CDR3 spells CASRPGPDNQPQHF. The CDR3 nucleotides read TGTGCCAGCAGGCCGGGACCGGACAATCAGCCCCAGCATTTT.

This clonotype turned up a few times. The rearrangement uses TRBV2 and TRBJ2-5; D ambiguous. The CDR3 loop spans 11 amino acids. V was shortened by 6 bases and J by 5 bases, with 7 bases between the two germline ends. The germline V gene has CDR1 SNHLY and CDR2 FYNNEI. CDR3 bases: TGTGCCAGCAGAAGAGCCGAGACCCAGTACTTC. It encodes CASRRAETQYF. Combining the CDR3 with reference TRBV2 and TRBJ2-5 gives the whole variable domain EPEVTQTPSHQVTQMGQEVILRCVPISNHLYFYWYRQILGQKVEFLVSFYNNEISEKSEIFDDQFSVERPDGSNFTLKIRSTKLEDSAMYFCASRRAETQYFGPGTRLLVL.

The CDR3 region has the DNA TGTGCCAGCAATGGATCTAGCAATCAGCCCCAGCATTTT. It yields the protein CASNGSSNQPQHF. This chain connects TRBV27 to TRBJ1-5; D not certain. The CDR3 length is 13 residues. Trimming left V 7 bases short and J 0 bases short, with 7 bases between. CDR1 is MNHEY and CDR2 is SMNVEV in the germline V gene (reference sequence).

The chain employs TRBV19 and TRBJ2-7; TRBD1 aligns across 7 bases. Losses at the gene ends were 6 bases for V and 5 bases for J; bases not matched to a gene: 7. The CDR3 totals 13 residues. Germline-derived CDR1 and CDR2 are LNHDA and SQIVND (reference sequence). DNA for the CDR3: TGTGCCAGTAGCCGACAGGGTGTGCACGAGCAGTACTTC. Amino acid sequence: CASSRQGVHEQYF.

This clonotype came up a few times. J is TRBJ2-1 and V is TRBV6-5, with 10 nucleotides matching TRBD2. Germline CDR1 reads MNHEY; CDR2 reads SVGAGI. The V gene end was trimmed by 4 bases and the J gene end by 9 bases; junction bases not matched to a gene: 12. The CDR3 runs to 16 residues. The CDR3 DNA sequence: TGTGCCAGCAGTTCGGGGCTAGCGGGAGTCGGCCGTGAGCAGTTCTTC. Translation gives CASSSGLAGVGREQFF.

The J gene is TRBJ1-5, the V gene TRBV20-1; D call uncertain. Trimming removed 3 bases at V and 3 bases at J, with 9 bases between. CDR1 is DFQATT, CDR2 SNEGSKA, per germline (reference sequence). The CDR3 contains 13 residues. The CDR3 sequence: CSARYGYNQPQHF. In DNA form, the CDR3 reads TGCAGTGCTAGGTATGGCTACAATCAGCCCCAGCATTTT.

V gene TRBV6-5 combines with J gene TRBJ2-6; perhaps TRBD2 as D (5 bases). The CDR3 is 15 residues long. Germline lookup yields CDR1 MNHEY and CDR2 SVGAGI. Trimming left V 6 bases short and J 0 bases short, with 9 bases between. Written as DNA, the CDR3 is TGTGCCAGCAGGTGGAGGCGCTCTGGGGCCAACGTCCTGACTTTC. This translates into CASRWRRSGANVLTF.

This clonotype has only a few counts. The CDR3 is CSAETSGRAYEQYF. The CDR3 bases are TGCAGTGCAGAAACTAGCGGGAGGGCCTACGAGCAGTACTTC. The J gene is TRBJ2-7, the V gene TRBV20-1; 13 bases align to TRBD2. CDR1 and CDR2 from the germline V gene are DFQATT and SNEGSKA (reference sequence). The V gene end was trimmed by 6 bases and the J gene end by 2 bases; junction bases not matched to a gene: 4. The CDR3 loop spans 14 amino acids.

This clonotype was detected many times. V usage is TRBV7-2 and J usage is TRBJ2-5; 9 bases map to TRBD2. Trimming removed 3 bases from V and 4 bases from J; junction bases left unmatched: 3. CDR1 is SGHTA and CDR2 is FQGNSA in the germline V gene. The CDR3 contains 14 residues. The CDR3: CASSFGGRGETQYF. The CDR3 DNA follows: TGTGCCAGCAGCTTCGGCGGGAGGGGAGAGACCCAGTACTTC.

Only a few counts were recorded for this clonotype. The V gene is TRBV11-2, the J gene TRBJ2-5; no firm D call. The ends were cut back, 1 base at V and 2 bases at J, with 8 bases in the middle. Germline values: CDR1 SGHAT, CDR2 FQNNGV. This CDR3 region has 14 residues. The CDR3 nucleotides read TGTGCCAGCAGCTTAGGGTCGATACAAGAGACCCAGTACTTC. It yields the protein CASSLGSIQETQYF.

The chain couples TRBV7-8 to TRBJ2-1; no clear D. V lost 1 base and J 2 bases, leaving 3 bases between the germline ends. The CDR3 runs 13 residues. The germline gives CDR1 SGHVS, CDR2 FQNEAQ. The CDR3 DNA sequence: TGTGCCAGCAGCTTAGTGACCTACAATGAGCAGTTCTTC. Its protein product is CASSLVTYNEQFF.

This chain connects TRBV5-1 to TRBJ2-3; perhaps TRBD1 as D (6 bases). Germline values: CDR1 SGHRS, CDR2 YFSETQ. The CDR3 is made up of 17 amino acids. Trimming shortened V by 4 bases and J by 2 bases, and 20 bases separated the two germline ends. The CDR3 DNA follows: TGCGCCAGCAGCATGAGACAGGCCTATACCTCCACAGATACGCAGTATTTT. Translating it yields CASSMRQAYTSTDTQYF.

This clonotype was counted only a few times. The rearrangement links TRBV27 to TRBJ2-3, with no clear D. In germline, CDR1 is MNHEY, CDR2 SMNVEV (reference sequence). V lost 0 bases, J lost 4 bases, and 14 bases lay in between. This CDR3 comprises 16 residues. The CDR3 loop reads CASSLSQSRQADTQYF. CDR3 nucleotides: TGTGCCAGCAGTTTATCGCAGAGCCGGCAGGCAGATACGCAGTATTTT.

V gene TRBV7-9 combines with J gene TRBJ1-1; no clear D. V was trimmed by 3 bases and J by 8 bases, leaving 10 bases between them. CDR1 is SEHNR, CDR2 FQNEAQ, per germline (reference sequence). CDR3 length equals 12 residues. The CDR3 region is CASSFLAQEAFF. In nucleotides, the CDR3 is TGTGCCAGCAGCTTCCTAGCTCAAGAAGCTTTCTTT.

The V call is TRBV7-2, the J call TRBJ1-4, with a tentative D call TRBD1 (6 bases). The germline gives CDR1 SGHTA, CDR2 FQGNSA. The CDR3 consists of 15 residues. Trimming left V 5 bases short and J 8 bases short, with 18 bases between. The CDR3 sequence is CASSRGDTPGEKLFF. The CDR3 DNA sequence: TGTGCCAGCAGCCGAGGGGACACCCCGGGCGAAAAACTGTTTTTT.

The chain combines TRBV12-3 or TRBV12-4 with TRBJ2-5; maybe TRBD2 (5 bases). Trimming cost V 4 bases and J 5 bases, with 14 bases left between them. CDR3 length equals 14 residues. The CDR3 DNA reads as TGTGCCAGCAGTTCTCAGCCGGGGTTGGAGACCCAGTACTTC. This translates into CASSSQPGLETQYF.

This clonotype was detected ten times or more. The chain couples TRBV12-3 or TRBV12-4 to TRBJ2-3; the match to TRBD1 covers 7 bases. The CDR3 consists of 13 residues. V lost 6 bases, J lost 4 bases, and 4 bases stayed unmatched. The CDR3 DNA sequence: TGTGCCAGCAGACCTACAGGGGCAGATACGCAGTATTTT. Translation: CASRPTGADTQYF.

The CDR3 reads CATSRVNTEAFF. As DNA, the CDR3 is TGTGCCACCAGCCGAGTGAACACTGAAGCTTTCTTT. V gene TRBV15 combines with J gene TRBJ1-1; D is unresolved. Trimming removed 5 bases at V and 0 bases at J, with 4 bases between. In germline, CDR1 is LNHNV, CDR2 YYDKDF (reference sequence). The CDR3 extends over 12 amino acids.

The CDR3 loop is CASGASGTYEQYF. The CDR3, as DNA: TGTGCCAGCGGCGCTAGCGGTACCTACGAGCAGTACTTC. The chain is built from TRBV6-1 and TRBJ2-7; 7 bases line up with TRBD2. Germline lookup yields CDR1 MNHNS and CDR2 SASEGT. With V trimmed by 8 bases and J by 2 bases, 6 bases remained unmatched. This CDR3 has 13 amino acids.

The V and J genes are TRBV5-4 and TRBJ2-7, with D perhaps TRBD2 (6 bases). This CDR3 region has 15 residues. Trimming took 9 bases from V and 3 from J, leaving 22 bases between them. Germline-derived CDR1 and CDR2 are SGHNT and YYREEE (reference sequence). The CDR3: CATQRQGGKNYEQYF. The CDR3 DNA reads TGTGCCACTCAACGGCAGGGCGGGAAGAACTACGAGCAGTACTTC.